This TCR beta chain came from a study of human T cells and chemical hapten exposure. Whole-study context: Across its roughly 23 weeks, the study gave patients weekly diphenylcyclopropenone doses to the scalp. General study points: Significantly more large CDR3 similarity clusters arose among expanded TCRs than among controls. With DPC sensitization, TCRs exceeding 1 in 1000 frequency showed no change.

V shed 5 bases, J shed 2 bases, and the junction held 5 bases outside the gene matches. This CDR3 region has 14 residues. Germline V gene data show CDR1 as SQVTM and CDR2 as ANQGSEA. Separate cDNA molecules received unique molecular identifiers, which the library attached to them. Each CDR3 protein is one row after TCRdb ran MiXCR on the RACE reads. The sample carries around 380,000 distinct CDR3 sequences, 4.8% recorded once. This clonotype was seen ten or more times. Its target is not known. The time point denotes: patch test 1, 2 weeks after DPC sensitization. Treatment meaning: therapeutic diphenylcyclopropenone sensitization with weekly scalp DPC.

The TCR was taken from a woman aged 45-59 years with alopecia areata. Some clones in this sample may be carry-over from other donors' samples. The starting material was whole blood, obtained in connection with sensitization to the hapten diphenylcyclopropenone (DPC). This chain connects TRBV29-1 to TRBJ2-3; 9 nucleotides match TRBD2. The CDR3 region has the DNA TGCAGCGTTCCTCTAGCGGGGCACACAGATACGCAGTATTTT. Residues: CSVPLAGHTDTQYF.